A single sample is the source of the 4 T cell receptor beta chains below, sequenced in a study of shared clonotypes between healthy human individuals. Assay: immunoSEQ multiplex PCR; the TCRdb copy retains only in-frame clones and omits some. The sample yields under 600,000 clones, nearly 80% seen once. The specimen sequenced was PBMCs. The source of these receptors is a woman aged 40 to 50 in good health. Some clones in this sample may be carry-over from other donors' samples.

The rearrangement uses TRBV4-3 and TRBJ2-1; D gene ambiguous. The V end lost 0 bases, the J end lost 3 bases, and 6 bases lay between the germline ends. The CDR3 has 14 amino acids. Germline CDR1 LGHNA, CDR2 YSLEER. The CDR3 nucleotides read TGCGCCAGCAGCCAAGATGTCAGCTACAATGAGCAGTTCTTC. It yields the protein CASSQDVSYNEQFF.

The V and J genes are TRBV29-1 and TRBJ2-1; D ambiguous. This CDR3 contains 15 residues. V was shortened by 0 bases and J by 4 bases, with 13 bases between the two germline ends. Germline lookup yields CDR1 SQVTM and CDR2 ANQGSEA. CDR3 protein: CSVEEKPDPYNEQFF. The DNA for the CDR3 is TGCAGCGTTGAAGAAAAGCCAGACCCTTACAATGAGCAGTTCTTC.

This chain joins TRBV5-8 and TRBJ2-7; TRBD2 matches 9 bases. Germline assignment: CDR1 SGHTS and CDR2 YDEGEE. The length of the CDR3 is 16 residues. V lost 0 bases to trimming and J lost 3 bases; unmatched junction nucleotides: 7. The CDR3 sequence: CASSLATREGVYEQYF. Here the CDR3 DNA reads TGTGCCAGCAGCTTGGCCACGCGGGAGGGCGTCTACGAGCAGTACTTC.

J is TRBJ2-1 and V is TRBV12-5; D is undetermined. V was shortened by 4 bases and J by 4 bases, with 11 bases between the two germline ends. Germline assignment: CDR1 LGHNT and CDR2 FRNRAP. The CDR3 sequence is 14 residues long. The CDR3 region has the DNA TGTGCTAGTGGTTCCTCCGGAGCATACAATGAGCAGTTCTTC. Translated, it gives CASGSSGAYNEQFF.